This T cell receptor beta chain was sequenced for a study of cytomegalovirus exposure and HLA in healthy donors. PCR was performed using 60 Vbeta and 13 Jbeta primers. Data came from immunoSEQ multiplex PCR; TCRdb stores just in-frame clones and leaves some out. The data hold some 99,000 clones, with more than 70% observed a single time. The sequencing input was PBMCs. The TCR was taken from a female donor in good health and CMV-seronegative.

The CDR3 DNA reads as TGTGCCAGCAGCCCGAAGGGAGTCAAAACGAACACCGGGGAGCTGTTTTTT. This sequence encodes CASSPKGVKTNTGELFF. The genes are TRBV5-4 and TRBJ2-2; tentatively, D is TRBD2 (5 bases). V was trimmed by 4 bases and J by 0 bases, leaving 16 bases between them. The CDR3 length is 17 residues. Germline CDR1 is SGHNT and CDR2 is YYREEE (reference sequence). Filled out from reference TRBV5-4 and TRBJ2-2, the complete variable domain reads ETGVTQSPTHLIKTRGQQVTLRCSSQSGHNTVSWYQQALGQGPQFIFQYYREEENGRGNFPPRFSGLQFPNYSSELNVNALELDDSALYLCASSPKGVKTNTGELFFGEGSRLTVL.